The clone carrying this T cell receptor (beta chain) was detected many times. Template-switch 5'RACE cDNA synthesis added a 10-nucleotide unique molecular identifier. Each CDR3 protein is one row after TCRdb ran MiXCR on the 5' RACE reads. The sample includes some 80,000 distinct CDR3 sequences, 5.8% of them seen just once. This sample is part of a study of neurological immune-mediated disorders. Study details: About 90% of the roughly 34 multiple sclerosis patients had relapsing-remitting disease; 3 had secondary progressive.

Time point reported: longitudinal time-point 2. This CDR3 has 15 residues. Germline V gives CDR1 SGHRS, CDR2 YFSETQ. Trimming took 0 bases from V and 7 from J; bases not matched to a gene: 4. What was sequenced was PBMCs. The chain combines TRBV5-1 with TRBJ1-6, with 7 nucleotides matching TRBD1. This receptor was identified in a woman aged 60-75 years with multiple sclerosis. CDR3: CASSLVGTDNSPLHF. CDR3 DNA: TGCGCCAGCAGCTTGGTCGGGACAGACAATTCACCCCTCCACTTT.